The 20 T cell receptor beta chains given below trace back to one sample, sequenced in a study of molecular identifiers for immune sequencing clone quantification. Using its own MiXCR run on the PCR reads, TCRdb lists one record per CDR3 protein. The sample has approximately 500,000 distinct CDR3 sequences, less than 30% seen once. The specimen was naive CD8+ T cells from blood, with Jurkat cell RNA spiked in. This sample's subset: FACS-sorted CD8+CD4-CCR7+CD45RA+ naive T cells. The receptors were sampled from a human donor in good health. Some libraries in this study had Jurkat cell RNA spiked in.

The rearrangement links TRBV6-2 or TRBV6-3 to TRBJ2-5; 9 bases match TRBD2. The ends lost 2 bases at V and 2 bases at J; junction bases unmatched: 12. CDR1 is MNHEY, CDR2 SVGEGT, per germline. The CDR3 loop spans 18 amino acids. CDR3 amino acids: CASSYPYVASGDQETQYF. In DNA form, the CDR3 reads TGTGCCAGCAGTTACCCCTACGTGGCTAGCGGGGATCAAGAGACCCAGTACTTC.

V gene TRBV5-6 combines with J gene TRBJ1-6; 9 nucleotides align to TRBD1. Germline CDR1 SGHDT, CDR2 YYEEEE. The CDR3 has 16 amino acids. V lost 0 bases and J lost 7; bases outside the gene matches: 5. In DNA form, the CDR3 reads TGTGCCAGCAGCTTGGACAGGGGGCTCTACAATTCACCCCTCCACTTT. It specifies CASSLDRGLYNSPLHF.

CDR3 residues: CASSLTGVEAFF. In DNA, the CDR3 is TGTGCCAGCAGTCTTACAGGGGTTGAAGCTTTCTTT. This rearrangement joins TRBV5-3 to TRBJ1-1; TRBD1 matches at 7 bases. TRBV5-3 is classed as an ORF, of uncertain function. V trimming: 8 bases; J trimming: 7 bases; junction bases outside the gene matches: 8. This CDR3 is 12 amino acids long.

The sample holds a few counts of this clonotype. The CDR3: CASSLALGTGFYEQYF. CDR3 nucleotide sequence: TGTGCCAGCAGCCTAGCTCTAGGGACAGGCTTCTACGAGCAGTACTTC. This chain uses TRBV5-6 with TRBJ2-7, with 8 bases lining up with TRBD1. Germline V gives CDR1 SGHDT, CDR2 YYEEEE. The ends lost 4 bases at V and 3 bases at J; junction bases unmatched: 12. This CDR3 comprises 16 residues.

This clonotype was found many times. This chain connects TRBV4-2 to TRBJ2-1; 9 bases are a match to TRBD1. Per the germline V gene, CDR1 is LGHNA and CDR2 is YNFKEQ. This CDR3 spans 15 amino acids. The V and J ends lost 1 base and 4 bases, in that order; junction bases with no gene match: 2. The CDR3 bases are TGTGCCAGCAGCCAAGTGGGGACAGGGTACAATGAGCAGTTCTTC. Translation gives CASSQVGTGYNEQFF.

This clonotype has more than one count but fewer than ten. This CDR3 is CASSLPQGYHEQYF. In nucleotides, the CDR3 is TGTGCCAGCAGCTTACCACAGGGTTATCACGAGCAGTACTTC. The V and J genes are TRBV11-1 and TRBJ2-7; TRBD1 is a possible D gene (6 bases). CDR3 length: 14 amino acids. Trimming pared 2 bases from V and 5 bases from J, leaving 13 bases between. Germline CDR1 reads SGHAT; CDR2 reads FQDESV (reference sequence).

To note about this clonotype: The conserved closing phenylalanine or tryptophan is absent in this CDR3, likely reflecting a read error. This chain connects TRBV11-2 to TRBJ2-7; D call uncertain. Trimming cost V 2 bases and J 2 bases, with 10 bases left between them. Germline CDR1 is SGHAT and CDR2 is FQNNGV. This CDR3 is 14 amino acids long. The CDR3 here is CASSLSGEAYEQYS. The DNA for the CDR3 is TGTGCCAGCAGCTTATCGGGTGAGGCCTACGAGCAGTACTCC.

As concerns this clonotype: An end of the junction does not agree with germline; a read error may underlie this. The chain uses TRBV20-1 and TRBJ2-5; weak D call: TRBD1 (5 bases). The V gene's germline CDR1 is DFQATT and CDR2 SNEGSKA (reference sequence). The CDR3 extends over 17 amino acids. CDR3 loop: CSARERQTDPLQETLYF. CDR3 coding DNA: TGCAGTGCTAGAGAACGACAGACAGACCCTCTACAGGAGACCCTGTACTTC.

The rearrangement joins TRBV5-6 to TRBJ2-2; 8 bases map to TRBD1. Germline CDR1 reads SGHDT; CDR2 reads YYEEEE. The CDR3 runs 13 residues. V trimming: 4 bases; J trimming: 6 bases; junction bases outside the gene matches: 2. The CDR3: CASSLDRAGELFF. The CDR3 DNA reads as TGTGCCAGCAGCCTGGACAGGGCCGGGGAGCTGTTTTTT.

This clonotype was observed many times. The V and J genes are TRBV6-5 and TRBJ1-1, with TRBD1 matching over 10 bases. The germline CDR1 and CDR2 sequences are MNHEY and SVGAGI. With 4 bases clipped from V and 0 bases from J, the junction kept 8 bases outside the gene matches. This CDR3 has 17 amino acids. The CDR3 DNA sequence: TGTGCCAGCAGTTCCGGGACAGGGGTGAACATGAACACTGAAGCTTTCTTT. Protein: CASSSGTGVNMNTEAFF.

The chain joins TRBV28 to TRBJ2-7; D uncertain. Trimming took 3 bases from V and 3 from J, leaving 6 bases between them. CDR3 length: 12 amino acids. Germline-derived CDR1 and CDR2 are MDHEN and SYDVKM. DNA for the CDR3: TGTGCCAGCAGTTTTCACGGCTACGAGCAGTACTTC. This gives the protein CASSFHGYEQYF.

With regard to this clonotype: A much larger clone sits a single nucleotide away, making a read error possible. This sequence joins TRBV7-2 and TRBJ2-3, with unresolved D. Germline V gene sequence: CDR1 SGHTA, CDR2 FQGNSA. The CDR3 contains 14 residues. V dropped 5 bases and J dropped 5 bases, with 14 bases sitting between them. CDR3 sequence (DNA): TGTGCCAGCAGCGTAGTCCCGTTTGTAGATACGCAGTATTTT. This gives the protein CASSVVPFVDTQYF.

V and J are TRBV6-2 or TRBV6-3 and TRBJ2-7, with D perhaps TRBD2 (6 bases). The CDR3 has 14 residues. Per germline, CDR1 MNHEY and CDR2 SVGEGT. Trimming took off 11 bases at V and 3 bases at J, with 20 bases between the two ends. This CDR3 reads CARVTGLGLYEQYF. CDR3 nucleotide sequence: TGTGCCCGCGTTACGGGTCTGGGACTCTACGAGCAGTACTTC.

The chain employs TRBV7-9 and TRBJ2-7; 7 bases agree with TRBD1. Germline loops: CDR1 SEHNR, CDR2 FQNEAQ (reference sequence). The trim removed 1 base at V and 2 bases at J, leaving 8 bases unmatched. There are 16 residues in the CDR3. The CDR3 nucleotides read TGTGCCAGCAGCTTAGGGTATGGACAGGACCCCTACGAGCAGTACTTC. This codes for CASSLGYGQDPYEQYF.

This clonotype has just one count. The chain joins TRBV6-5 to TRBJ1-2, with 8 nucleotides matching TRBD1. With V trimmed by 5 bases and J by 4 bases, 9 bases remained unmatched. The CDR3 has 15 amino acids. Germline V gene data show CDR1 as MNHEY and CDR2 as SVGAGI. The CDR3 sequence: CASSLRDRPFYGYTF. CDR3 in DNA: TGTGCCAGCAGTCTCCGGGACAGGCCTTTCTATGGCTACACCTTC.

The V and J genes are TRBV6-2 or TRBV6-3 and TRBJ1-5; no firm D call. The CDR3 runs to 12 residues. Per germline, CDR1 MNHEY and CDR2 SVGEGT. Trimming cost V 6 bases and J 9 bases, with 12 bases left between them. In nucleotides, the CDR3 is TGTGCCAGCAGGACTCAATCTAGGCCCCAGCATTTT. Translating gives CASRTQSRPQHF.

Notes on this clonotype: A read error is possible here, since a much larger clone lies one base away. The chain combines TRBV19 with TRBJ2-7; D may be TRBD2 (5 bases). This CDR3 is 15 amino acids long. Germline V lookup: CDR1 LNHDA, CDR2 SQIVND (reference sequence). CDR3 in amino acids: CASSIAPTGNYGQYF. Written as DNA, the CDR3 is TGTGCCAGTAGTATAGCACCGACGGGAAACTACGGGCAGTACTTC.

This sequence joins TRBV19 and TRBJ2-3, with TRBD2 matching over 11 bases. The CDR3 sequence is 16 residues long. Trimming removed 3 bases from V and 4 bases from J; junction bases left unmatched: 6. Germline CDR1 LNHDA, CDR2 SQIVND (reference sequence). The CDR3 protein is CASSIFLAGGSDTQYF. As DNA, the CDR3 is TGTGCCAGTAGTATTTTTCTAGCGGGGGGTTCAGATACGCAGTATTTT.

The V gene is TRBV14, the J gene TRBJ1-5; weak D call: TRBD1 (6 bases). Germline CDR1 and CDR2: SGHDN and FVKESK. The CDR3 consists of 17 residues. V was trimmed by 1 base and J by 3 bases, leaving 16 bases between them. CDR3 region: CASSQALEGHPNQPQHF. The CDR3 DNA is TGTGCCAGCAGCCAAGCTCTGGAGGGACATCCCAATCAGCCCCAGCATTTT.

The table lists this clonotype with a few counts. CDR3 loop: CASSYLLNTEAFF. In DNA, the CDR3 is TGTGCCAGCAGTTATCTTCTTAACACTGAAGCTTTCTTT. This chain uses TRBV6-2 or TRBV6-3 with TRBJ1-1; D not resolved. The germline V gene encodes CDR1 MNHEY and CDR2 SVGEGT. The CDR3 has 13 amino acids. The V end lost 3 bases, the J end lost 2 bases, and 7 bases lay between the germline ends.